The 30 T cell receptor beta chains in this list originate from one sample, sequenced in a study of cytomegalovirus exposure and HLA in healthy donors. The PCR had 60 Vbeta and 13 Jbeta primers. TCRdb's copy holds only in-frame clones and misses some; the assay was immunoSEQ multiplex PCR. Found here are 160,000 or so clones, about 80% of them singletons; the top ten hold about 0.5%. Sequencing was carried out using PBMCs. These receptors were taken from a woman aged 45 to 65 in good health and CMV-seronegative.

J is TRBJ2-2 and V is TRBV5-6; D gene unclear. The CDR3 covers 14 residues. Trimming cost V 0 bases and J 2 bases, with 5 bases left between them. The germline CDR1 and CDR2 sequences are SGHDT and YYEEEE. The CDR3 reads CASSLVYNTGELFF. In nucleotides, the CDR3 is TGTGCCAGCAGCTTGGTCTATAACACCGGGGAGCTGTTTTTT.

V and J are TRBV10-1 and TRBJ2-1, with 11 bases matching TRBD2. This CDR3 spans 16 amino acids. The V and J ends lost 2 bases and 7 bases, in that order; junction bases with no gene match: 7. Germline CDR1 is WNHNN and CDR2 is SYGVQD (reference sequence). The DNA of the CDR3 is TGCGCCAGCAGTGAGGCTTTGGCTAGCGGGAGGAATGAGCAGTTCTTC. This encodes CASSEALASGRNEQFF.

The chain recombines TRBV2 with TRBJ1-5; D call uncertain. The CDR3 is 17 amino acids. V was clipped by 3 bases and J by 0 bases, with 15 bases between them. Germline V gene lookup returns CDR1 SNHLY and CDR2 FYNNEI. CDR3 loop: CASSDVYGTTSNQPQHF. The CDR3 coding sequence is TGTGCCAGCAGTGATGTATATGGCACAACTAGCAATCAGCCCCAGCATTTT.

The chain combines TRBV6-5 with TRBJ1-4, with TRBD1 matching over 10 bases. The length of the CDR3 is 15 residues. The ends lost 6 bases at V and 7 bases at J; junction bases unmatched: 8. Germline CDR1 reads MNHEY; CDR2 reads SVGAGI. The CDR3 protein is CASRRDRGGFEKLFF. The CDR3 DNA sequence: TGTGCCAGCAGACGGGACAGGGGAGGTTTTGAAAAACTGTTTTTT.

V usage is TRBV6-1 and J usage is TRBJ1-2; 9 bases fit TRBD1. The CDR3 totals 12 residues. From germline, CDR1 is MNHNS and CDR2 SASEGT. Losses at the gene ends were 10 bases for V and 8 bases for J; bases not matched to a gene: 8. In DNA, the CDR3 is TGTGCCACCCAGGGACAGGGAAAGGGCTACACCTTC. Translation gives CATQGQGKGYTF.

This clone has only one observation. V gene TRBV28 combines with J gene TRBJ2-7, with D perhaps matching TRBD1 (6 bases). The germline CDR1 and CDR2 sequences are MDHEN and SYDVKM. Trimming took 1 base from V and 3 from J, leaving 7 bases between them. This CDR3 has 13 residues. The CDR3 loop is CASSLLGGYEQYF. CDR3 coding DNA: TGTGCCAGCAGTTTATTAGGGGGCTACGAGCAGTACTTC.

The rearrangement links TRBV30 to TRBJ1-5; D is ambiguous. V was pared by 1 base and J by 1 base, with 11 bases between. This CDR3 comprises 15 residues. Germline V gene data show CDR1 as GTSNPN and CDR2 as SVGIG (reference sequence). CDR3 sequence: CAWSGYGWSNQPQHF. In DNA form, the CDR3 reads TGTGCCTGGAGTGGGTACGGGTGGAGCAATCAGCCCCAGCATTTT.

J is TRBJ2-7 and V is TRBV7-8; the D gene is possibly TRBD2 (5 bases). Trimming took off 2 bases at V and 3 bases at J, with 8 bases between the two ends. Germline loops: CDR1 SGHVS, CDR2 FQNEAQ. The CDR3 is made up of 13 amino acids. Here the CDR3 reads CASSLSRDYEQYF. The DNA for the CDR3 is TGTGCCAGCAGCTTATCGAGGGACTACGAGCAGTACTTC.

The chain uses TRBV6-1 and TRBJ2-1, with D hard to call. Trimming pared 2 bases from V and 4 bases from J, leaving 15 bases between. The CDR3 is made up of 16 amino acids. Germline V gene data show CDR1 as MNHNS and CDR2 as SASEGT. The CDR3 coding sequence is TGTGCCAGCAGTGAATCGGTATCTTATCAATACAATGAGCAGTTCTTC. Amino acids: CASSESVSYQYNEQFF.

In this sample, this clone turned up a few times. The chain employs TRBV2 and TRBJ2-3, with 12 bases aligning to TRBD2. Germline CDR1 and CDR2: SNHLY and FYNNEI. The CDR3 is 14 residues long. J was trimmed by 3 bases and V by 8 bases; bases with no gene match: 3. The CDR3 coding sequence is TGTGCCAGCGTTGGACTAGCGGGAACAGATACGCAGTATTTT. Translating it yields CASVGLAGTDTQYF.

The chain uses TRBV14 and TRBJ2-5; unclear D gene. Germline CDR1 and CDR2: SGHDN and FVKESK. Trimming pared 2 bases from V and 11 bases from J, leaving 9 bases between. This CDR3 contains 11 residues. CDR3 coding DNA: TGTGCCAGCAGCCAATTCGGTTGGCAGTACTTC. It specifies CASSQFGWQYF.

The chain uses TRBV4-3 and TRBJ2-3, with D maybe TRBD2 (5 bases). CDR1 is LGHNA, CDR2 YSLEER, per germline. CDR3 length: 13 amino acids. The V and J ends lost 6 bases and 5 bases respectively, with 12 bases between them. CDR3 coding DNA: TGCGCCAGCAGTAGAGGGATCGGAGATACGCAGTATTTT. Translating gives CASSRGIGDTQYF.

The gene calls are TRBV4-1 and TRBJ2-5, with a weak D call TRBD2 (5 bases). This CDR3 has 13 residues. Germline lookup yields CDR1 MGHRA and CDR2 YSYEKL. Trimming took 4 bases from V and 3 from J, leaving 9 bases between them. This chain's CDR3 is CASSLGIKETQYF. The CDR3, as DNA: TGCGCCAGCAGCCTCGGGATAAAAGAGACCCAGTACTTC.

V gene TRBV9 combines with J gene TRBJ1-6; D is perhaps TRBD1 (6 bases). The ends were cut back, 0 bases at V and 7 bases at J, with 11 bases in the middle. CDR1 SGDLS and CDR2 YYNGEE come from the germline V gene. This CDR3 region has 15 residues. The CDR3 bases are TGTGCCAGCAGCGTAGCCCCCCAGGGGAATTCACCCCTCCACTTT. Amino acids: CASSVAPQGNSPLHF.

This chain links TRBV5-6 with TRBJ1-4; D gene uncertain. Between the trimmed V and J ends, which lost 0 bases and 3 bases, there was a span of 9 bases. CDR3 length: 15 amino acids. Germline V lookup: CDR1 SGHDT, CDR2 YYEEEE. CDR3 DNA: TGTGCCAGCAGCTTGGTTCTCGGGGCTAATGAAAAACTGTTTTTT. This gives the protein CASSLVLGANEKLFF.

The chain couples TRBV14 to TRBJ1-1; 8 positions agree with TRBD1. Germline CDR1 and CDR2: SGHDN and FVKESK. The V and J ends lost 3 bases and 3 bases, in that order; junction bases with no gene match: 6. This CDR3 contains 15 residues. The CDR3 sequence is CASSHRGLKDTEAFF. The CDR3 DNA reads as TGTGCCAGCAGCCACAGGGGGCTTAAAGACACTGAAGCTTTCTTT.

The chain recombines TRBV5-4 with TRBJ2-3, with TRBD1 matching 10 bases. The CDR3 has 15 residues. The V and J ends lost 5 bases and 10 bases, in that order; junction bases with no gene match: 13. From germline, CDR1 is SGHNT and CDR2 YYREEE (reference sequence). The CDR3 loop is CASRLSGTGERPQYF. The CDR3 nucleotides read TGTGCCAGCAGGCTTTCCGGGACAGGGGAACGTCCGCAGTATTTT. Filled out from reference TRBV5-4 and TRBJ2-3, the complete variable domain reads ETGVTQSPTHLIKTRGQQVTLRCSSQSGHNTVSWYQQALGQGPQFIFQYYREEENGRGNFPPRFSGLQFPNYSSELNVNALELDDSALYLCASRLSGTGERPQYFGPGTRLTVL.

The chain recombines TRBV6-1 with TRBJ1-1; D remains ambiguous. Germline CDR1 reads MNHNS; CDR2 reads SASEGT. V lost 5 bases, J lost 12 bases, and 10 bases lay in between. This CDR3 comprises 10 residues. In DNA, the CDR3 is TGTGCCAGCAGTAAGTATACAACTTTCTTT. Translation gives CASSKYTTFF.

The chain recombines TRBV7-9 with TRBJ1-1; D gene unclear. CDR3 length equals 14 residues. Trimming cost V 5 bases and J 5 bases, with 15 bases left between them. CDR1 and CDR2 (germline): SEHNR, FQNEAQ (reference sequence). Here the CDR3 reads CASSPTGGWTEAFF. The CDR3, as DNA: TGTGCCAGCAGCCCAACGGGCGGGTGGACTGAAGCTTTCTTT.

The rearrangement links TRBV27 to TRBJ2-3; the D gene is possibly TRBD2 (6 bases). Germline values: CDR1 MNHEY, CDR2 SMNVEV (reference sequence). The V end was cut by 0 bases, the J end by 5 bases, with 15 bases between. This CDR3 is 16 amino acids long. As DNA, the CDR3 is TGTGCCAGCAGTTTATCGTCGGAGGGGCAGGTAGATACGCAGTATTTT. Its translation: CASSLSSEGQVDTQYF.

The chain recombines TRBV28 with TRBJ2-7; 9 bases line up with TRBD1. The germline CDR1 and CDR2 sequences are MDHEN and SYDVKM. The CDR3 is 14 amino acids. Trimming cost V 9 bases and J 2 bases; bases outside gene matches: 8. CDR3 DNA: TGTGCCAGTGCAACAGGGGGCGAAGCCTACGAGCAGTACTTC. Its translation: CASATGGEAYEQYF.

CDR3 coding DNA: TGTGCCAGCAGTAGGACTCGAAACACCGGGGAGCTGTTTTTT. It codes for CASSRTRNTGELFF. The chain carries TRBV6-5 and TRBJ2-2, with D maybe TRBD2 (5 bases). V lost 5 bases and J 2 bases, leaving 9 bases between the germline ends. The CDR3 is 14 amino acids. Per germline, CDR1 MNHEY and CDR2 SVGAGI.

This clone was picked up one time. The rearrangement uses TRBV5-4 and TRBJ2-1; TRBD1 aligns across 10 bases. CDR1 and CDR2 from the germline V gene are SGHNT and YYREEE (reference sequence). Trimming at V came to 1 base and at J to 7 bases, leaving 5 bases not matched to a gene. The CDR3 sequence is 15 residues long. The CDR3 spells CASSLPGQGNNEQFF. The CDR3 DNA sequence: TGTGCCAGCAGCTTGCCGGGACAGGGGAATAATGAGCAGTTCTTC.

This rearrangement joins TRBV5-4 to TRBJ2-7, with D tentatively TRBD2 (5 bases). The CDR3 is made up of 14 amino acids. The V end lost 4 bases, the J end lost 2 bases, and 13 bases lay between the germline ends. Looked up from germline, CDR1 is SGHNT and CDR2 is YYREEE (reference sequence). CDR3 DNA sequence: TGTGCCAGCAGCCCCGGATTGGGAGCCTACGAGCAGTACTTC. This gives the protein CASSPGLGAYEQYF.

This clone is a singleton in its sample. This sequence joins TRBV7-3 and TRBJ2-5; 8 positions agree with TRBD2. This CDR3 has 15 residues. Germline V gene lookup returns CDR1 SGHTA and CDR2 FQGTGA. The ends lost 6 bases at V and 3 bases at J; junction bases unmatched: 9. CDR3 nucleotide sequence: TGTGCCAGCAGTTACGCTGGACTAGCAGAAGAGACCCAGTACTTC. Translating it yields CASSYAGLAEETQYF.

The chain couples TRBV5-1 to TRBJ2-7; possible D gene TRBD2, 6 bases. From germline, CDR1 is SGHRS and CDR2 YFSETQ. V was clipped by 1 base and J by 3 bases, with 23 bases between them. The CDR3 runs to 18 residues. CDR3 DNA: TGCGCCAGCAGCTTGCTCTCGGGGGTCGGGGCCTCTATCTACGAGCAGTACTTC. It specifies CASSLLSGVGASIYEQYF.

CDR3 nucleotide sequence: TGTGCCAGCAGTTCCCTTGGACAGGGGAAGATCGACGAGCAGTACTTC. The encoded protein is CASSSLGQGKIDEQYF. V gene TRBV27 combines with J gene TRBJ2-7; 9 bases are shared with TRBD1. The CDR3 has 16 amino acids. CDR1 and CDR2 from the germline V gene are MNHEY and SMNVEV (reference sequence). V gave up 4 bases and J gave up 5 bases; unmatched junction bases: 12.

This clone has just a few counts. This chain links TRBV5-1 with TRBJ2-5; no definite D call. This CDR3 is built from 12 residues. Trimming removed 2 bases from V and 5 bases from J, with 7 bases in between. Germline V lookup: CDR1 SGHRS, CDR2 YFSETQ. The CDR3 reads CASSFLLETQYF. The CDR3 DNA is TGCGCCAGCAGCTTTCTTTTGGAGACCCAGTACTTC.

This sequence joins TRBV5-1 and TRBJ2-7, with D perhaps TRBD1 (5 bases). CDR1 is SGHRS, CDR2 YFSETQ, per germline. V lost 5 bases to trimming and J lost 0 bases, with 12 bases between them. The CDR3 contains 14 residues. The CDR3 DNA follows: TGCGCCAGCAGTACACGACAGAGCTCCTACGAGCAGTACTTC. This codes for CASSTRQSSYEQYF.

The gene calls are TRBV11-2 and TRBJ2-7; 7 nucleotides match TRBD1. Trimming at V came to 7 bases and at J to 0 bases, leaving 12 bases not matched to a gene. CDR3 length: 16 residues. Germline loops: CDR1 SGHAT, CDR2 FQNNGV. In DNA, the CDR3 is TGTGCCAGCACCAAAATCAACCGGGACAGCTCCTACGAGCAGTACTTC. This encodes CASTKINRDSSYEQYF.